Listed here are 7 T cell receptor beta chains from one sample, sequenced in a study of response to subunit inactivated influenza vaccine. TCRdb processed the RT-PCR reads anew with MiXCR; each CDR3 protein has one entry. The sample includes about 520,000 distinct CDR3 sequences, around 7.7% seen only once; the top ten take around 14%. Sequenced here: PBMCs from blood, sampled less than 25 months after vaccination. Receptors were obtained from a man in his fifties or sixties who received an inactivated influenza vaccine.

This clonotype occurred many times. This sequence joins TRBV20-1 and TRBJ1-1, with D possibly being TRBD1 (5 bases). CDR1 and CDR2 (germline): DFQATT, SNEGSKA (reference sequence). This CDR3 spans 11 amino acids. CDR3 DNA: TGCATTGCGGGGGGACGTACTGAAGCTTTCTTT. Translated, it gives CIAGGRTEAFF.

The table lists this clonotype with a few counts. J is TRBJ2-7 and V is TRBV11-2, with a weak D call TRBD1 (7 bases). The V gene lost 0 bases and the J gene lost 5 bases, with 14 bases spanning the gap. Germline V CDR1 and CDR2: SGHAT, FQNNGV. The CDR3 consists of 15 residues. CDR3 nucleotide sequence: TGTGCCAGCAGCTTAGATCGGCAGGGGGGCCACGAGCAGTACTTC. Its translation is CASSLDRQGGHEQYF.

This clonotype was recorded a few times. The genes are TRBV6-5 and TRBJ2-2; D tentatively fits TRBD1 or TRBD2 (5 bases each). With 2 bases removed from V and 5 bases from J, the gap between germline ends came to 12 bases. This CDR3 has 15 residues. CDR1 MNHEY and CDR2 SVGAGI come from the germline V gene. Here the CDR3 DNA reads TGTGCCAGCAGTTACACAGTCGAGGGGACCGGGGAGCTGTTTTTT. Its translation is CASSYTVEGTGELFF.

V usage is TRBV10-3 and J usage is TRBJ2-1; D uncertain. The V end lost 11 bases, the J end lost 0 bases, and 14 bases lay between the germline ends. The CDR3 has 14 amino acids. The germline V gene encodes CDR1 ENHRY and CDR2 SYGVKD. The CDR3 nucleotides are TGTGCCGCCCAAGACTCGAGCTCCTACAATGAGCAGTTCTTC. Translating it yields CAAQDSSSYNEQFF.

The CDR3 nucleotides are TGTGCCAGCAGCCTTAGCGGGAGGCCTACCGGGGAGCTGTTTTTT. It translates to CASSLSGRPTGELFF. The chain employs TRBV5-6 and TRBJ2-2; 10 nucleotides agree with TRBD2. The ends lost 4 bases at V and 5 bases at J; junction bases unmatched: 5. This CDR3 region has 15 residues. Germline-derived CDR1 and CDR2 are SGHDT and YYEEEE.

This clonotype was detected only a few times. J is TRBJ2-3 and V is TRBV5-1; 8 bases match TRBD1. Per the germline V gene, CDR1 is SGHRS and CDR2 is YFSETQ. V was clipped by 3 bases and J by 2 bases; unmatched bases: 5. This CDR3 spans 15 amino acids. The CDR3 DNA sequence: TGCGCCAGCAGCTACGGACAGGGCCCCACAGATACGCAGTATTTT. Translation gives CASSYGQGPTDTQYF. The full variable domain, in which reference TRBV5-1 and TRBJ2-3 provide the parts outside the CDR3, is KAGVTQTPRYLIKTRGQQVTLSCSPISGHRSVSWYQQTPGQGLQFLFEYFSETQRNKGNFPGRFSGRQFSNSRSEMNVSTLELGDSALYLCASSYGQGPTDTQYFGPGTRLTVL.

This clonotype was seen a few times. The chain joins TRBV25-1 to TRBJ2-7; 8 bases match TRBD2. Germline-derived CDR1 and CDR2 are MGHDK and SYGVNS. The CDR3 totals 16 residues. Trimming took 4 bases from V and 7 from J; bases not matched to a gene: 15. The CDR3 DNA reads as TGTGCCAGCAGTGGTTTCCACAGAGCGGGAGCAGGTGAGCAGTACTTC. Encoded protein: CASSGFHRAGAGEQYF.